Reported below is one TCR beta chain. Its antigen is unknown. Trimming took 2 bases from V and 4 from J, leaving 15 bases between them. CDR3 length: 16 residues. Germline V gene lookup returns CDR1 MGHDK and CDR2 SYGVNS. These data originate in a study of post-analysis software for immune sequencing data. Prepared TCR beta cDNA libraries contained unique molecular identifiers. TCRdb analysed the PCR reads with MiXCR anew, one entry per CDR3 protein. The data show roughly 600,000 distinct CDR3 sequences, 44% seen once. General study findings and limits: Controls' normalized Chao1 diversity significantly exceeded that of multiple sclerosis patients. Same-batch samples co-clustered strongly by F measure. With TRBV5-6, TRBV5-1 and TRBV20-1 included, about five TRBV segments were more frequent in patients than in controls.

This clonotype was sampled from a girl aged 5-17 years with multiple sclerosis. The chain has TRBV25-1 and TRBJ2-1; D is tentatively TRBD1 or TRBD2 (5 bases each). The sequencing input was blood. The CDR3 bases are TGTGCCAGCAGTGAAGACGAGGGGCCAAGGTACAATGAGCAGTTCTTC. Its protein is CASSEDEGPRYNEQFF.